This T cell receptor (beta chain) appears in the sequencing data of a study of blood T cell repertoires in COVID-19. V lost 7 bases and J lost 7; bases outside the gene matches: 18. This CDR3 spans 16 amino acids. CDR1 and CDR2 from the germline V gene are SGHNT and YYREEE (reference sequence). Assay: immunoSEQ multiplex PCR; the TCRdb copy retains only in-frame clones and omits some. This sample carries hundreds of thousands of clones, 88% of them seen once, and the ten largest clones take approximately 7.4%. The sequence came from a woman in her seventies with COVID-19, enrolled during active disease. The chain combines TRBV5-4 with TRBJ1-2; 8 bases align to TRBD1. Specimen: peripheral blood. The CDR3 nucleotides are TGTGCCAGCGGCCAACCCTTACCAGGGGGCCTTAGTGGCTACACCTTC. It translates to CASGQPLPGGLSGYTF.